This T cell receptor (beta chain) was profiled in a study of blood T cell repertoires in COVID-19. Study-wide context: The United States, Italy and Spain supplied acute and convalescent COVID-19 samples. The analysed material was cDNA or gDNA that came from T cells, B-cell-depleted T cells, or PBMCs.

V lost 3 bases and J 6 bases, leaving 15 bases between the germline ends. The CDR3 has 14 residues. Germline-derived CDR1 and CDR2 are SGHRS and YFSETQ. In the authors' methods: Estimation of nucleated cell counts was performed using reference gene primer amplification. The data were produced by immunoSEQ multiplex PCR, yet TCRdb's version contains in-frame clones alone and is incomplete. For V, J and clone size, that table is used; D and trimming come from the DNA. The profile covers more than 50,000 clones, with about 70% appearing a single time and about 14% taken by the ten largest. J is TRBJ1-1 and V is TRBV5-1; D is possibly TRBD1 (5 bases). The receptor's source is a woman between 65 and 79 years old with acute or convalescent COVID-19. The source material was peripheral blood. CDR3 in DNA: TGCGCCAGCAGCTCGGACCAGGGCGGCGCTGAAGCTTTCTTT. This gives the protein CASSSDQGGAEAFF.